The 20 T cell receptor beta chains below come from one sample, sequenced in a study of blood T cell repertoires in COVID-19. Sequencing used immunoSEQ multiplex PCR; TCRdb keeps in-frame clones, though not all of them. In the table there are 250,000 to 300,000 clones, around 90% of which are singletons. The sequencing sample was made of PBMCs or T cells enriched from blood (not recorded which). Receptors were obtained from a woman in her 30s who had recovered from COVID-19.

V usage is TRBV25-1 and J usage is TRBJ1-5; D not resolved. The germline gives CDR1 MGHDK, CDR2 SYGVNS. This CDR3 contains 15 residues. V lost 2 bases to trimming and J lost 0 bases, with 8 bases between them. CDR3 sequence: CASSEGRFSNQPQHF. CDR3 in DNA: TGTGCCAGCAGTGAAGGCAGGTTTAGCAATCAGCCCCAGCATTTT.

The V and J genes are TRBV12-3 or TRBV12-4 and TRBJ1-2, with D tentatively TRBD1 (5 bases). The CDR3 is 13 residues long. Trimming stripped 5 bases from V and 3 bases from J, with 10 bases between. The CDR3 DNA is TGTGCCAGCAGTCCAGACAGTTACTATGGCTACACCTTC. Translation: CASSPDSYYGYTF.

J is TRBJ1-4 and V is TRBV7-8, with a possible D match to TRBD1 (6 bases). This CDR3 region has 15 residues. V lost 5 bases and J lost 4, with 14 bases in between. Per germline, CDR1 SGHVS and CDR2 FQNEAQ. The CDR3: CASSITDRLNEKLFF. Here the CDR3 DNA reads TGTGCCAGCAGCATCACAGACAGGCTTAATGAAAAACTGTTTTTT.

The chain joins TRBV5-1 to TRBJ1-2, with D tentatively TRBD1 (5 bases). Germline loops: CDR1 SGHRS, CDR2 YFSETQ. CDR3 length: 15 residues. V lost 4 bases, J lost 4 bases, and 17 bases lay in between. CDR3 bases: TGCGCCAGCAGCCTACAGGAACAGCCCATCTATGGCTACACCTTC. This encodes CASSLQEQPIYGYTF.

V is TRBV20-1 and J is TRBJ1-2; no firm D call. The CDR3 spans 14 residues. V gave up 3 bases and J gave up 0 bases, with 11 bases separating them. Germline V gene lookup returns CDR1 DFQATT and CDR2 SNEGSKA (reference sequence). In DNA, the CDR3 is TGCAGTGCTAGTTCTCACATAACTAACTATGGCTACACCTTC. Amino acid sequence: CSASSHITNYGYTF.

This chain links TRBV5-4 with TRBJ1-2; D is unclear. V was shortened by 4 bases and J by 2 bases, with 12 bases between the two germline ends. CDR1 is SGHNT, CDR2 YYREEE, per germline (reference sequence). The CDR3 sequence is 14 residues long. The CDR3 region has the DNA TGTGCCAGCAGCACCCTACCCGAGAACTATGGCTACACCTTC. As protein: CASSTLPENYGYTF.

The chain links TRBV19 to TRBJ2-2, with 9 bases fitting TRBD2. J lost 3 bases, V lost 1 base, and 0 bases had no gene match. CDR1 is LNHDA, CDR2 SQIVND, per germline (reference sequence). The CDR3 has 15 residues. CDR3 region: CASSIGLADTGELFF. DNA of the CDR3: TGTGCCAGTAGTATAGGACTAGCGGACACCGGGGAGCTGTTTTTT.

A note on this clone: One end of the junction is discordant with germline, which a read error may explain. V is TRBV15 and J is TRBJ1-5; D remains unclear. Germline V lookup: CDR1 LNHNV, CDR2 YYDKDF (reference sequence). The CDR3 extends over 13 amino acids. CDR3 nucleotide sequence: TGTGCCACCAGCAGAGAGAGAGGTTCCCCGGCAGATTTT. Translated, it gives CATSRERGSPADF.

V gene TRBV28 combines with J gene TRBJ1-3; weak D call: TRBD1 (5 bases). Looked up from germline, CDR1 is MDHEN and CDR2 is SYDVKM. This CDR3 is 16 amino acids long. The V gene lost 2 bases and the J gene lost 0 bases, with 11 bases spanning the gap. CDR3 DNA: TGTGCCAGCAGTTTAGTCCGCAGGGCCTCTGGAAACACCATATATTTT. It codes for CASSLVRRASGNTIYF.

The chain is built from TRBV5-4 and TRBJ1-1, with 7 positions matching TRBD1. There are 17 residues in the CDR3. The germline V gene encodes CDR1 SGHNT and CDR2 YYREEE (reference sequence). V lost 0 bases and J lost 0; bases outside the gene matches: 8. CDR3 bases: TGTGCCAGCAGCTTGGTGTTGACAGGGAGTTTGAACACTGAAGCTTTCTTT. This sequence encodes CASSLVLTGSLNTEAFF.

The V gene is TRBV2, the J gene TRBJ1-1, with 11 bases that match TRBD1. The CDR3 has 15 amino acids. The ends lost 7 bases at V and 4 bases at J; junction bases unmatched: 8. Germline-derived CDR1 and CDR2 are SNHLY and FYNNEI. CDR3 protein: CASMVDRGLFTEAFF. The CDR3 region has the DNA TGTGCCAGCATGGTGGACAGGGGGCTGTTCACTGAAGCTTTCTTT.

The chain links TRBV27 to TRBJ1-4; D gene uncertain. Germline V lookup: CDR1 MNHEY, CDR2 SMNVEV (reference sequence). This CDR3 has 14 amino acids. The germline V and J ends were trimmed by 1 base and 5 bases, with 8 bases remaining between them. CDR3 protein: CASSLLALNEKLFF. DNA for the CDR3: TGTGCCAGCAGTTTATTAGCCCTAAATGAAAAACTGTTTTTT. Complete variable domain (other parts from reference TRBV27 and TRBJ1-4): EAQVTQNPRYLITVTGKKLTVTCSQNMNHEYMSWYRQDPGLGLRQIYYSMNVEVTDKGDVPEGYKVSRKEKRNFPLILESPSPNQTSLYFCASSLLALNEKLFFGSGTQLSVL.

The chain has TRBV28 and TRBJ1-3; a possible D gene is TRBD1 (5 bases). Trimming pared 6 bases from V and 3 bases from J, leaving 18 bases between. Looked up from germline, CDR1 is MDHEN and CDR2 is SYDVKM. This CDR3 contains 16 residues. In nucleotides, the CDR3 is TGTGCCAGCAGCTCCATTACGGGGGGGAGTGGAAACACCATATATTTT. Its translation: CASSSITGGSGNTIYF.

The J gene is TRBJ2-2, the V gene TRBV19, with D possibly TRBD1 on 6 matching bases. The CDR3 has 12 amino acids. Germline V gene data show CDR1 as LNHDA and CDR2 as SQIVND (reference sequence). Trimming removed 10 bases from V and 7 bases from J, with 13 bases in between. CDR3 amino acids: CATSQGIGELFF. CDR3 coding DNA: TGTGCCACGTCTCAGGGGATCGGGGAGCTGTTTTTT. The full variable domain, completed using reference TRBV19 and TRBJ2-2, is DGGITQSPKYLFRKEGQNVTLSCEQNLNHDAMYWYRQDPGQGLRLIYYSQIVNDFQKGDIAEGYSVSREKKESFPLTVTSAQKNPTAFYLCATSQGIGELFFGEGSRLTVL.

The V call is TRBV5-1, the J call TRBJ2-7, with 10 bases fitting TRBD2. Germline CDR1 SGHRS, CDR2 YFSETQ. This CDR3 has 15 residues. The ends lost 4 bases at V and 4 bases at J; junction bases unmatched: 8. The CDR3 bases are TGCGCCAGCAGCGGCTCGGGACTAGCGTCGTACGAGCAGTACTTC. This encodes CASSGSGLASYEQYF.

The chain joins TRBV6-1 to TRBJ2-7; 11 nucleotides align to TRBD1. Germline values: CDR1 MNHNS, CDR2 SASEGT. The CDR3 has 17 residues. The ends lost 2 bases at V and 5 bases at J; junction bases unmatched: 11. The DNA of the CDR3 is TGTGCCAGCAGTGAATCGCCATTGGACAGGGGGCGTAACGAGCAGTACTTC. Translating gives CASSESPLDRGRNEQYF.

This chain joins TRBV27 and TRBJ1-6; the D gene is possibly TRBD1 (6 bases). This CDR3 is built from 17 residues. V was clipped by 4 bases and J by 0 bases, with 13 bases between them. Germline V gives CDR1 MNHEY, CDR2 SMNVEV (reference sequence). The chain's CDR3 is CASSSRTVSSYNSPLHF. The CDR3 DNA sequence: TGTGCCAGCAGTTCCCGGACAGTGAGCTCCTATAATTCACCCCTCCACTTT.

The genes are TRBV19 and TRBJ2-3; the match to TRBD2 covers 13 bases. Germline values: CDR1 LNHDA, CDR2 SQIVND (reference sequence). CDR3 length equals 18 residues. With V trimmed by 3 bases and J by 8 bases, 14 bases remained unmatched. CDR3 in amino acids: CASSIGLRTSGGRGTQYF. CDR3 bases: TGTGCCAGTAGTATTGGGCTTCGGACTAGCGGGGGCAGAGGTACGCAGTATTTT.

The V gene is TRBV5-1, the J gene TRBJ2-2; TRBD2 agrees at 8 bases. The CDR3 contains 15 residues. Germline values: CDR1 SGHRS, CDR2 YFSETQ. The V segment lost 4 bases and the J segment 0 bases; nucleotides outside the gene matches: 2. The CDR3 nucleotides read TGCGCCAGCAGCCCGGGGGGGACGAACACCGGGGAGCTGTTTTTT. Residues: CASSPGGTNTGELFF. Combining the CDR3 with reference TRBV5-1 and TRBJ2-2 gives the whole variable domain KAGVTQTPRYLIKTRGQQVTLSCSPISGHRSVSWYQQTPGQGLQFLFEYFSETQRNKGNFPGRFSGRQFSNSRSEMNVSTLELGDSALYLCASSPGGTNTGELFFGEGSRLTVL.

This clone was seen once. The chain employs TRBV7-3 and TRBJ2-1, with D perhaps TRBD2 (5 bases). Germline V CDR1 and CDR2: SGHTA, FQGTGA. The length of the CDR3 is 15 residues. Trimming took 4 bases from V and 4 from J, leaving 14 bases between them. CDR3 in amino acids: CASSSTTSTYNEQFF. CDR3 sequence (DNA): TGTGCCAGCAGCTCGACTACTTCCACTTACAATGAGCAGTTCTTC.